This entry is about one T cell receptor beta chain. Its antigen is still unknown. The data were produced by immunoSEQ multiplex PCR, yet TCRdb's version contains in-frame clones alone and is incomplete. The top ten clones hold around 15% of a sample with around 39,000 clones, 76% of them seen once. This sample was taken from a study of PD-1 blockade in classical Hodgkin lymphoma. General study points: Patients were excluded if nivolumab began under 1 year after ASCT (the autologous transplant). Underlying causes for the observed repertoire differences were not defined, possibly disease activity or prior therapy.

Every patient was affected by relapse after autologous stem cell transplantation, while exposure to brentuximab vedotin was not uniform. The germline CDR1 and CDR2 sequences are MGHDK and SYGVNS. With V trimmed by 2 bases and J by 3 bases, 7 bases remained unmatched. This CDR3 is 17 amino acids long. Specimen: peripheral blood mononuclear cells (PBMCs), collected before the second cycle of nivolumab. This TCR derives from a human donor with classical Hodgkin lymphoma. The chain couples TRBV25-1 to TRBJ2-3; 11 nucleotides match TRBD2. The CDR3: CASSERGSGGATDTQYF. CDR3 sequence (DNA): TGTGCCAGCAGTGAAAGGGGTAGCGGGGGGGCGACAGATACGCAGTATTTT.